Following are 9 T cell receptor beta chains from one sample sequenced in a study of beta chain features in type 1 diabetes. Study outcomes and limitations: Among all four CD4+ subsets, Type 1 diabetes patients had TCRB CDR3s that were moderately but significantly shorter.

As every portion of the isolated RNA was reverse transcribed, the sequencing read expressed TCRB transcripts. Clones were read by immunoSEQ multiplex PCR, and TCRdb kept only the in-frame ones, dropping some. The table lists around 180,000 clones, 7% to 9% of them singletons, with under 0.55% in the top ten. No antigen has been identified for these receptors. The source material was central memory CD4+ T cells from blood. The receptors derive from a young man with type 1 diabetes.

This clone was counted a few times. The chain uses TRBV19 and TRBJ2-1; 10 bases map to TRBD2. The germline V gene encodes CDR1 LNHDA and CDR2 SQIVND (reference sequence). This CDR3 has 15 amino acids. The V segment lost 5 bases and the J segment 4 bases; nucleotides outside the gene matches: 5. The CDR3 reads CASSSGTSVYNEQFF. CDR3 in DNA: TGTGCCAGTAGTTCCGGGACTAGCGTTTACAATGAGCAGTTCTTC.

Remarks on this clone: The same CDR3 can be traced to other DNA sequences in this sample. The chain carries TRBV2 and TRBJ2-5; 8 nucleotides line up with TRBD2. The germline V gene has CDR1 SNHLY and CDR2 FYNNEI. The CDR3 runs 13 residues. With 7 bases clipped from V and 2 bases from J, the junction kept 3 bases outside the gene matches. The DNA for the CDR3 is TGTGCCAGCACACGGGGGGGTCAAGAGACCCAGTACTTC. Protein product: CASTRGGQETQYF.

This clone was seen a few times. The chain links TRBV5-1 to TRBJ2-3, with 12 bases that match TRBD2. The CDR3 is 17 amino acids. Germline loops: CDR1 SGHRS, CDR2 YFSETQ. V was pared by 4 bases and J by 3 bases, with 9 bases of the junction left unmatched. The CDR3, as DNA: TGCGCCAGCAGCAGGCGGACTAGCGGGATTGCGACAGATACGCAGTATTTT. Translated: CASSRRTSGIATDTQYF.

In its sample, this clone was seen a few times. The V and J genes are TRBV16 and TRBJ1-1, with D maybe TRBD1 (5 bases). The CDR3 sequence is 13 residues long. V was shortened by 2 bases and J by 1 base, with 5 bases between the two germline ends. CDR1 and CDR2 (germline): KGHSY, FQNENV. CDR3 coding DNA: TGTGCCAGCAGCCAACAGGGGAACACTGAAGCTTTCTTT. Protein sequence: CASSQQGNTEAFF.

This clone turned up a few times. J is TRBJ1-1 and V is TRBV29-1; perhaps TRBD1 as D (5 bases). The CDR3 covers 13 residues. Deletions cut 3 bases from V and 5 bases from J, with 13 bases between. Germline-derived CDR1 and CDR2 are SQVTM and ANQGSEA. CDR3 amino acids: CSVEQGRRTEAFF. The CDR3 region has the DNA TGCAGCGTTGAGCAGGGCCGCCGAACTGAAGCTTTCTTT.

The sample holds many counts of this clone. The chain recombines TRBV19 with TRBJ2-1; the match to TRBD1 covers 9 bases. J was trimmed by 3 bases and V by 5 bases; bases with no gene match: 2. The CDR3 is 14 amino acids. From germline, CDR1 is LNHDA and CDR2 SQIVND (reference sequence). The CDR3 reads CASSRDRVYNEQFF. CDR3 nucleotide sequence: TGTGCCAGTAGTCGGGACAGGGTCTACAATGAGCAGTTCTTC.

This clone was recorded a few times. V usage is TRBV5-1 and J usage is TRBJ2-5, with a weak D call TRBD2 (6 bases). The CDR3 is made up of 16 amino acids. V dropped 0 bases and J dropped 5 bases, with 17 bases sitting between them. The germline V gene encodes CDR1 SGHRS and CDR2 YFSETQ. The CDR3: CASSLADAGRGETQYF. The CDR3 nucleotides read TGCGCCAGCAGCTTGGCTGACGCGGGACGAGGGGAGACCCAGTACTTC.

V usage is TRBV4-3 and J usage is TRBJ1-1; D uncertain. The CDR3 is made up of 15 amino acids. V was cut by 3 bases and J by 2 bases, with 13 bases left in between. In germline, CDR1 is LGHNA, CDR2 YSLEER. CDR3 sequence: CASSHEPGFNTEAFF. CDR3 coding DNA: TGCGCCAGCAGCCATGAACCGGGATTTAACACTGAAGCTTTCTTT.

The CDR3 DNA follows: TGTGCCAGCAGCTTGTCGCAGCCCTCCGGGGATGGCTACACCTTC. Translating gives CASSLSQPSGDGYTF. The gene calls are TRBV5-6 and TRBJ1-2; D call uncertain. The germline V and J ends were trimmed by 1 base and 6 bases, with 16 bases remaining between them. This CDR3 contains 15 residues. Germline V lookup: CDR1 SGHDT, CDR2 YYEEEE.